Listed below are T cell receptor beta chains from one sample, sequenced in a study of blood T cell repertoires in COVID-19. The table came from immunoSEQ multiplex PCR; TCRdb's copy has only in-frame clones and leaves some out. The sample lists fewer than 250,000 clones, under 90% occurring once. Sequenced material: PBMCs or T cells enriched from blood (not recorded which). All receptors derive from a woman between 50 and 59 years old who had been exposed to COVID-19. CDR3s include the opening cysteine and the closing phenylalanine or tryptophan. Fields, in order: J gene, D gene, clone size, V gene, CDR3 protein, CDR3 DNA. The D gene is left open where the match is weak. Clone size, where shown, is once, few, many, or a class for clones that have expanded.

j_gene: TRBJ1-2; d_gene: NA; abundance: NA; v_gene: TRBV6-5; CDR3aa: CASTLGVYYGYTF; CDR3nt: TGTGCCAGCACCCTGGGAGTTTACTATGGCTACACCTTC
j_gene: TRBJ1-2; d_gene: TRBD1; abundance: NA; v_gene: TRBV12-3/TRBV12-4; CDR3aa: CASSPDRFIGYTF; CDR3nt: TGTGCCAGCAGCCCGGACAGGTTCATTGGCTACACCTTC
j_gene: TRBJ1-5; d_gene: NA; abundance: NA; v_gene: TRBV28; CDR3aa: CASSSGHQPQHF; CDR3nt: TGTGCCAGCAGTTCAGGCCATCAGCCCCAGCATTTT
j_gene: TRBJ1-1; d_gene: NA; abundance: NA; v_gene: TRBV11-2; CDR3aa: CASSLDGAMNTEAFF; CDR3nt: TGTGCCAGCAGCTTAGATGGGGCGATGAACACTGAAGCTTTCTTT
j_gene: TRBJ1-2; d_gene: TRBD1; abundance: few; v_gene: TRBV19; CDR3aa: CASCREPGQGAVGYTF; CDR3nt: TGTGCCTCCTGTCGGGAACCGGGACAGGGGGCTGTTGGCTACACCTTC
j_gene: TRBJ2-1; d_gene: TRBD2; abundance: NA; v_gene: TRBV27; CDR3aa: CASSRHAGDLLEQFF; CDR3nt: TGTGCCAGCAGCAGACACGCGGGGGACTTACTCGAGCAGTTCTTC
j_gene: TRBJ1-1; d_gene: TRBD1; abundance: NA; v_gene: TRBV18; CDR3aa: CASSRDSHMNTEAFF; CDR3nt: TGTGCCAGCTCACGGGACAGTCACATGAACACTGAAGCTTTCTTT
j_gene: TRBJ1-3; d_gene: TRBD1; abundance: NA; v_gene: TRBV10-3; CDR3aa: CATNQGAYTIYF; CDR3nt: TGTGCCACTAATCAGGGGGCTTACACCATATATTTT
j_gene: TRBJ1-2; d_gene: TRBD1; abundance: NA; v_gene: TRBV6-1; CDR3aa: CASSAKEAGGFYGYTF; CDR3nt: TGTGCCAGCAGTGCGAAGGAGGCAGGGGGCTTTTATGGCTACACCTTC
j_gene: TRBJ2-7; d_gene: NA; abundance: NA; v_gene: TRBV11-2; CDR3aa: CASSLDPREQYF; CDR3nt: TGTGCCAGCAGCTTAGATCCCAGGGAGCAGTACTTC
j_gene: TRBJ2-1; d_gene: TRBD2; abundance: NA; v_gene: TRBV11-2; CDR3aa: CASSLEGGSHNEQFF; CDR3nt: TGTGCCAGCAGCTTAGAGGGAGGGTCCCACAATGAGCAGTTCTTC
j_gene: TRBJ1-1; d_gene: NA; abundance: NA; v_gene: TRBV6-5; CDR3aa: CASRTVRQNTEAFF; CDR3nt: TGTGCCAGCAGGACGGTTAGACAGAACACTGAAGCTTTCTTT
j_gene: TRBJ1-3; d_gene: TRBD1; abundance: NA; v_gene: TRBV30; CDR3aa: CAQGGRYSGNTIYF; CDR3nt: TGTGCCCAAGGGGGCAGATACTCTGGAAACACCATATATTTT
j_gene: TRBJ1-2; d_gene: TRBD1; abundance: NA; v_gene: TRBV19; CDR3aa: CASSDPPGTGSVYGYTF; CDR3nt: TGTGCCAGTAGTGATCCCCCGGGGACAGGGAGTGTCTATGGCTACACCTTC
j_gene: TRBJ1-6; d_gene: TRBD1; abundance: once; v_gene: TRBV4-1; CDR3aa: CASSQWRDRADSPLHF; CDR3nt: TGCGCCAGCAGCCAATGGCGGGACAGGGCGGATTCACCCCTCCACTTT
j_gene: TRBJ2-1; d_gene: TRBD2; abundance: NA; v_gene: TRBV5-4; CDR3aa: CASSSPPGGGYNEQFF; CDR3nt: TGTGCCAGCAGCTCCCCCCCGGGCGGGGGGTACAATGAGCAGTTCTTC
j_gene: TRBJ1-4; d_gene: NA; abundance: NA; v_gene: TRBV4-1; CDR3aa: CASSQIIYRVVEKLFF; CDR3nt: TGCGCCAGCAGCCAAATCATTTACAGGGTAGTCGAAAAACTGTTTTTT
j_gene: TRBJ1-1; d_gene: NA; abundance: NA; v_gene: TRBV7-2; CDR3aa: CASRFPGATTEAFF; CDR3nt: TGTGCCAGCAGGTTCCCCGGAGCGACCACTGAAGCTTTCTTT
j_gene: TRBJ2-2; d_gene: NA; abundance: NA; v_gene: TRBV30; CDR3aa: CARQGGTGELFF; CDR3nt: TGTGCCCGACAGGGAGGAACCGGGGAGCTGTTTTTT
j_gene: TRBJ2-5; d_gene: NA; abundance: NA; v_gene: TRBV19; CDR3aa: CASSIAGETQETQYF; CDR3nt: TGTGCCAGTAGTATAGCGGGGGAAACACAAGAGACCCAGTACTTC
j_gene: TRBJ2-1; d_gene: TRBD2; abundance: NA; v_gene: TRBV24-1; CDR3aa: CATMGRVDNEQFF; CDR3nt: TGTGCCACTATGGGGAGGGTCGACAATGAGCAGTTCTTC
j_gene: TRBJ2-1; d_gene: NA; abundance: NA; v_gene: TRBV30; CDR3aa: CAGSGDDHEQFF; CDR3nt: TGTGCCGGAAGCGGCGACGACCATGAGCAGTTCTTC
j_gene: TRBJ2-7; d_gene: TRBD1; abundance: NA; v_gene: TRBV13; CDR3aa: CASSSRRGRITFSEQYF; CDR3nt: TGTGCCAGCAGCTCAAGAAGGGGGCGGATTACCTTCTCCGAGCAGTACTTC
j_gene: TRBJ1-3; d_gene: TRBD1; abundance: few; v_gene: TRBV5-4; CDR3aa: CASSLDSPNRGGGNTIYF; CDR3nt: TGTGCCAGCAGCTTGGATTCTCCCAACAGGGGAGGTGGAAACACCATATATTTT
j_gene: TRBJ1-2; d_gene: TRBD1; abundance: NA; v_gene: TRBV25-1; CDR3aa: CASSELIGQVDGYTF; CDR3nt: TGTGCCAGCAGTGAACTTATCGGACAGGTAGATGGCTACACCTTC
j_gene: TRBJ1-1; d_gene: TRBD1; abundance: NA; v_gene: TRBV18; CDR3aa: CASSPTGWTEAFF; CDR3nt: TGTGCCAGCTCACCGACAGGGTGGACTGAAGCTTTCTTT
j_gene: TRBJ2-7; d_gene: NA; abundance: NA; v_gene: TRBV7-9; CDR3aa: CASSFGQGTVDEQYF; CDR3nt: TGTGCCAGCAGCTTCGGGCAGGGGACGGTCGACGAGCAGTACTTC
j_gene: TRBJ2-7; d_gene: NA; abundance: NA; v_gene: TRBV1; CDR3aa: CTSSQRAGHEQYF; CDR3nt: TGCACCAGCAGCCAAAGGGCGGGACACGAGCAGTACTTC
j_gene: TRBJ1-2; d_gene: TRBD1; abundance: NA; v_gene: TRBV6-2/TRBV6-3; CDR3aa: CASSYVGTVDGYTF; CDR3nt: TGTGCCAGCAGTTACGTCGGGACAGTAGATGGCTACACCTTC
j_gene: TRBJ1-2; d_gene: NA; abundance: NA; v_gene: TRBV15; CDR3aa: CATSREGMQGYTF; CDR3nt: TGTGCCACCAGCAGAGAGGGCATGCAAGGCTACACCTTC
j_gene: TRBJ1-2; d_gene: NA; abundance: NA; v_gene: TRBV7-2; CDR3aa: CASSLVRDYGYTF; CDR3nt: TGTGCCAGCAGCTTAGTCAGGGACTATGGCTACACCTTC
j_gene: TRBJ2-1; d_gene: TRBD2; abundance: NA; v_gene: TRBV11-2; CDR3aa: CASSSPGLAGVEQFF; CDR3nt: TGTGCCAGCAGCTCTCCCGGACTAGCGGGGGTAGAGCAGTTCTTC
j_gene: TRBJ1-1; d_gene: TRBD1; abundance: NA; v_gene: TRBV2; CDR3aa: CASSKDRMNTEAFF; CDR3nt: TGTGCCAGCAGCAAGGACAGGATGAACACTGAAGCTTTCTTT
j_gene: TRBJ1-1; d_gene: NA; abundance: NA; v_gene: TRBV5-6; CDR3aa: CASSFLNTEAFF; CDR3nt: TGTGCCAGCAGCTTCTTGAACACTGAAGCTTTCTTT
j_gene: TRBJ2-2; d_gene: NA; abundance: NA; v_gene: TRBV9; CDR3aa: CASSVVAVGTGELFF; CDR3nt: TGTGCCAGCAGCGTGGTAGCCGTCGGCACCGGGGAGCTGTTTTTT
j_gene: TRBJ1-2; d_gene: NA; abundance: NA; v_gene: TRBV5-5; CDR3aa: CASSFEWGAAYGYTF; CDR3nt: TGTGCCAGCAGCTTTGAGTGGGGAGCGGCCTATGGCTACACCTTC
j_gene: TRBJ2-3; d_gene: TRBD2; abundance: NA; v_gene: TRBV6-4; CDR3aa: CASSAPTGLAGGPSTDTQYF; CDR3nt: TGTGCCAGCAGTGCCCCAACGGGACTAGCGGGGGGACCTAGCACAGATACGCAGTATTTT
j_gene: TRBJ2-2; d_gene: NA; abundance: few; v_gene: TRBV2; CDR3aa: CASRTAPNTGELFF; CDR3nt: TGTGCCAGCAGAACTGCGCCTAACACCGGGGAGCTGTTTTTT
j_gene: TRBJ1-1; d_gene: TRBD1; abundance: NA; v_gene: TRBV12-3/TRBV12-4; CDR3aa: CASSRTGNGEAFF; CDR3nt: TGTGCCAGCAGTCGGACAGGGAACGGTGAAGCTTTCTTT
j_gene: TRBJ1-2; d_gene: NA; abundance: NA; v_gene: TRBV28; CDR3aa: CASSSPGGANYGYTF; CDR3nt: TGTGCCAGCAGTTCCCCGGGAGGAGCTAACTATGGCTACACCTTC
j_gene: TRBJ1-1; d_gene: TRBD1; abundance: NA; v_gene: TRBV7-2; CDR3aa: CASGLDRVNTEAFF; CDR3nt: TGTGCCAGCGGGTTGGACAGGGTGAACACTGAAGCTTTCTTT
j_gene: TRBJ1-4; d_gene: NA; abundance: few; v_gene: TRBV5-8; CDR3aa: CASSLGQINEKLFF; CDR3nt: TGTGCCAGCAGCTTGGGACAAATCAATGAAAAACTGTTTTTT
j_gene: TRBJ1-4; d_gene: NA; abundance: NA; v_gene: TRBV5-1; CDR3aa: CASSLMFRVGGISTNEKLFF; CDR3nt: TGCGCCAGCAGCTTGATGTTCCGGGTCGGCGGGATTTCAACTAATGAAAAACTGTTTTTT
j_gene: TRBJ1-6; d_gene: TRBD1; abundance: NA; v_gene: TRBV4-2; CDR3aa: CASSRPGQGSPLHF; CDR3nt: TGTGCCAGCAGCAGACCGGGACAGGGTTCACCCCTCCACTTT
j_gene: TRBJ1-4; d_gene: NA; abundance: NA; v_gene: TRBV11-2; CDR3aa: CASSPQQATNEKLFF; CDR3nt: TGTGCCAGCAGCCCTCAACAGGCAACTAATGAAAAACTGTTTTTT
j_gene: TRBJ2-2; d_gene: TRBD1; abundance: NA; v_gene: TRBV19; CDR3aa: CASSIDRAPNTGELFF; CDR3nt: TGTGCCAGTAGTATTGACAGGGCCCCGAACACCGGGGAGCTGTTTTTT
j_gene: TRBJ1-6; d_gene: NA; abundance: NA; v_gene: TRBV19; CDR3aa: CATRPEAYNSPLHF; CDR3nt: TGTGCCACCCGGCCCGAGGCTTATAATTCACCCCTCCACTTT
j_gene: TRBJ2-5; d_gene: TRBD2; abundance: NA; v_gene: TRBV19; CDR3aa: CASSINPSGGETQYF; CDR3nt: TGTGCCAGTAGTATAAATCCTAGCGGGGGCGAGACCCAGTACTTC
j_gene: TRBJ2-3; d_gene: NA; abundance: NA; v_gene: TRBV7-2; CDR3aa: CASSLNRVATDTQYF; CDR3nt: TGTGCCAGCAGCTTAAACAGGGTCGCTACAGATACGCAGTATTTT